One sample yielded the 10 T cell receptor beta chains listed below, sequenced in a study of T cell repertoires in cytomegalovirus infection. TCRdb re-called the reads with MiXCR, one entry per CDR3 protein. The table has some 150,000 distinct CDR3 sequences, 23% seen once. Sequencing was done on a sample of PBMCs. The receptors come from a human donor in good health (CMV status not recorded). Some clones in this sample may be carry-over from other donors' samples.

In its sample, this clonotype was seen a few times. The CDR3 loop reads CASSIVGRGNQPQHF. CDR3 in DNA: TGTGCCAGTAGTATAGTTGGACGGGGCAATCAGCCCCAGCATTTT. The chain uses TRBV19 and TRBJ1-5, with D unclear. CDR1 and CDR2 (germline): LNHDA, SQIVND (reference sequence). Trimming took 1 base from V and 2 from J, leaving 9 bases between them. CDR3 length: 15 amino acids.

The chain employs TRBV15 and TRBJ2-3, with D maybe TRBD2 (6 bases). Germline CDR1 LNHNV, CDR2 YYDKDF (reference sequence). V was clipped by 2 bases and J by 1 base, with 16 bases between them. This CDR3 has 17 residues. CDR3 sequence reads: CATSRSGLSGGTDTQYF. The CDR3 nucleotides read TGTGCCACCAGCAGATCCGGACTAAGCGGAGGCACAGATACGCAGTATTTT.

For the CDR3, the DNA is TGTGCCAGCAGGACCGGGACTAGCGGCAATGAGCAGTTCTTC. This sequence encodes CASRTGTSGNEQFF. The rearrangement links TRBV12-3 or TRBV12-4 to TRBJ2-1, with TRBD2 matching 11 bases. The J segment lost 6 bases and the V segment lost 6 bases, leaving 4 bases of the junction unmatched. This CDR3 spans 14 amino acids.

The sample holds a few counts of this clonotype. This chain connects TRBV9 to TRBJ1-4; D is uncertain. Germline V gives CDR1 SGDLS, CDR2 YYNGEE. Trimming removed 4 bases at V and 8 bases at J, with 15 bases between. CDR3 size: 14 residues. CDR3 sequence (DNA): TGTGCCAGCAGCCCGCGATCTGAAGTCGAAAAACTGTTTTTT. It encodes CASSPRSEVEKLFF.

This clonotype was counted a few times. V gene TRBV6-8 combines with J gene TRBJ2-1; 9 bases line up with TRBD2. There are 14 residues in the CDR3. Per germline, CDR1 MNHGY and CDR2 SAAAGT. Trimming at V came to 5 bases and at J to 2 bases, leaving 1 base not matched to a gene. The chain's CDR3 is CASSRGGAYNEQFF. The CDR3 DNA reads TGTGCCAGCAGTCGCGGGGGGGCCTACAATGAGCAGTTCTTC.

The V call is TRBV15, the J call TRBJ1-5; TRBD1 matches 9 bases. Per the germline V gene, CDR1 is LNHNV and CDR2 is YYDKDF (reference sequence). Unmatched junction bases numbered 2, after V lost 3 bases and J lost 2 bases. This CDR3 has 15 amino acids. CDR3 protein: CATSSDRGGNQPQHF. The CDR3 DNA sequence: TGTGCCACCAGCAGTGACAGGGGGGGCAATCAGCCCCAGCATTTT.

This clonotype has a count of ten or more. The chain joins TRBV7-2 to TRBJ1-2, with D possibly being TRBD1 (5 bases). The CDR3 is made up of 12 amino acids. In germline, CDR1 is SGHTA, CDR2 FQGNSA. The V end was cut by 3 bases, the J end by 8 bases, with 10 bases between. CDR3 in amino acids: CASSFKGNGYTF. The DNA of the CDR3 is TGTGCCAGCAGCTTTAAGGGGAACGGCTACACCTTC.

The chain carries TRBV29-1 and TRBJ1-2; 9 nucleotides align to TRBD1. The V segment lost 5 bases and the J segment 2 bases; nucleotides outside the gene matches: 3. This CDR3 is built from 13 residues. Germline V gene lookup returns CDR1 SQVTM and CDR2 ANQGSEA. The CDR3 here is CSVPGTGNYGYTF. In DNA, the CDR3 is TGCAGCGTTCCCGGGACAGGGAACTATGGCTACACCTTC.

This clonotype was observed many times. CDR3 DNA sequence: TGTGCCAGCAGCACCACGACAGTTTCCAATGAGCAGTTCTTC. This gives the protein CASSTTTVSNEQFF. The rearrangement links TRBV12-3 or TRBV12-4 to TRBJ2-1; D is possibly TRBD1 (5 bases). Trimming took 6 bases from V and 6 from J, leaving 15 bases between them. This CDR3 contains 14 residues.

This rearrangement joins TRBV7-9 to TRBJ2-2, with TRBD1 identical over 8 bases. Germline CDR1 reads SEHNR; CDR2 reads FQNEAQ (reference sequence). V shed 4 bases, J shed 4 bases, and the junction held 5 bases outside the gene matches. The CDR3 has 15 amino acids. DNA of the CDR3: TGTGCCAGCAGCTCTCAGGGGGCGAGCACCGGGGAGCTGTTTTTT. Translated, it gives CASSSQGASTGELFF. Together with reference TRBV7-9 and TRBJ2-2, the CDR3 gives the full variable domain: DTGVSQNPRHKITKRGQNVTFRCDPISEHNRLYWYRQTLGQGPEFLTYFQNEAQLEKSRLLSDRFSAERPKGSFSTLEIQRTEQGDSAMYLCASSSQGASTGELFFGEGSRLTVL.